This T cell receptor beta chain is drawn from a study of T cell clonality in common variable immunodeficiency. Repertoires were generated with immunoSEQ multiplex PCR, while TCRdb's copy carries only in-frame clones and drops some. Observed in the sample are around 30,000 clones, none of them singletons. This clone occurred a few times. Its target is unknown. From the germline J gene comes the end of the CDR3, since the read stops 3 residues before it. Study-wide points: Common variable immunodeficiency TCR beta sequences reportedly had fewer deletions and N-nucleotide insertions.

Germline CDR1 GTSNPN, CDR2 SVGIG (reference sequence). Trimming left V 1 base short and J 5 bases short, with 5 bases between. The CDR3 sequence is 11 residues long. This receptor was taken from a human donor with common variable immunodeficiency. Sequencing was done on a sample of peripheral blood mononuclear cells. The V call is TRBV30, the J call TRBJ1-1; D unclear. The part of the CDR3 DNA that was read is TGTGCCTGGAGTGAGCTTACTGAA. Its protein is CAWSELTE. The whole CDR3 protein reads CAWSELTEAFF.